The 12 T cell receptor beta chains presented below share a single source sample, sequenced in a study of vaccination and CD4 T cells after COVID-19. Scientists ran DNA taken from cultured CD4+ T cells through the Oncomine TCR Beta short-read assay for sequencing. MiXCR, run by TCRdb on the PCR reads, gives a single entry per CDR3 protein. Found here are about 6,500 distinct CDR3 sequences, 47% of them singletons; the top ten hold around two fifths. Treatment noted: roughly 11-day PBMC culture with coronavirus spike peptide pools or control peptides (ViraFEST assay). The unexposed donor provided CD4+ T cells, which were taken before the COVID-19 pandemic (2011-2018). No antigen has been identified for these receptors. What was sequenced was CD4+ T cells from blood, cultured in vitro. Receptors were obtained from a human donor in good health.

The chain uses TRBV2 and TRBJ1-2, with TRBD1 matching over 11 bases. The CDR3 sequence is 13 residues long. Germline V lookup: CDR1 SNHLY, CDR2 FYNNEI. With 8 bases clipped from V and 7 bases from J, the junction kept 6 bases outside the gene matches. The CDR3 reads CASSGTGGFGYTF. Here the CDR3 DNA reads TGTGCCAGCTCCGGGACAGGGGGTTTTGGCTACACCTTC.

V is TRBV5-1 and J is TRBJ2-5; tentatively, D is TRBD1 (5 bases). V was shortened by 3 bases and J by 2 bases, with 17 bases between the two germline ends. The CDR3 extends over 16 amino acids. Germline V gene sequence: CDR1 SGHRS, CDR2 YFSETQ. The CDR3 bases are TGCGCCAGCAGCTCCCCGCGACAGCCCGGACAAGAGACCCAGTACTTC. Protein product: CASSSPRQPGQETQYF.

The chain couples TRBV19 to TRBJ1-1; 8 bases line up with TRBD1. The V segment lost 3 bases and the J segment 6 bases; nucleotides outside the gene matches: 12. Per the germline V gene, CDR1 is LNHDA and CDR2 is SQIVND (reference sequence). The CDR3 runs 16 residues. The CDR3 spells CASSIGQGGILAEAFF. CDR3 DNA sequence: TGTGCCAGTAGTATTGGACAGGGCGGGATTCTGGCTGAAGCTTTCTTT.

This clonotype was seen only a few times. The gene calls are TRBV10-2 and TRBJ1-5; D perhaps matches TRBD1 (5 bases). Deletions cut 0 bases from V and 3 bases from J, with 9 bases between. Germline V gene sequence: CDR1 WSHSY, CDR2 SAAADI. The CDR3 consists of 15 residues. CDR3 bases: TGCGCCAGCAGTGAGTCGGGGGTGATCAATCAGCCCCAGCATTTT. Its translation: CASSESGVINQPQHF.

V gene TRBV12-3 or TRBV12-4 combines with J gene TRBJ1-6; D possibly corresponds to TRBD1 (6 bases). V was trimmed by 0 bases and J by 4 bases, leaving 22 bases between them. The CDR3 length is 20 residues. This CDR3 reads CASSLARGMGASGYNSPLHF. CDR3 nucleotide sequence: TGTGCCAGCAGTTTAGCGAGGGGAATGGGGGCGTCTGGATATAATTCACCCCTCCACTTT.

The CDR3 nucleotides are TGTGCCAGCAGCTCGGGACAGACGAACACCGGGGAGCTGTTTTTT. As protein: CASSSGQTNTGELFF. This chain uses TRBV5-4 with TRBJ2-2; 7 bases line up with TRBD1. Germline V gene lookup returns CDR1 SGHNT and CDR2 YYREEE (reference sequence). J lost 0 bases, V lost 3 bases, and 2 bases had no gene match. The CDR3 loop spans 15 amino acids.

The table lists this clonotype with a few counts. The chain uses TRBV20-1 and TRBJ2-7; D is undetermined. The CDR3 contains 11 residues. Germline-derived CDR1 and CDR2 are DFQATT and SNEGSKA (reference sequence). V gave up 0 bases and J gave up 4 bases, with 4 bases separating them. CDR3 DNA: TGCAGTGCTAGAGACACATACGAGCAGTACTTC. It specifies CSARDTYEQYF.

The genes are TRBV5-4 and TRBJ2-3, with 10 bases that match TRBD2. Trimming at V came to 0 bases and at J to 6 bases, leaving 4 bases not matched to a gene. This CDR3 contains 15 residues. Germline V gene lookup returns CDR1 SGHNT and CDR2 YYREEE (reference sequence). The CDR3 region is CASSLGTSGIDTQYF. The CDR3 DNA reads TGTGCCAGCAGCTTGGGAACTAGCGGGATTGATACGCAGTATTTT.

The J gene is TRBJ2-3, the V gene TRBV7-2; TRBD2 matches at 10 bases. Germline CDR1 reads SGHTA; CDR2 reads FQGNSA. The CDR3 runs 16 residues. Germline trimming cut 3 bases from V and 2 bases from J; bases unmatched to any gene: 5. CDR3 DNA sequence: TGTGCCAGCAGCTTGGCTAGCGGGGGTTACACAGATACGCAGTATTTT. Protein: CASSLASGGYTDTQYF. The whole variable domain, filled in from reference TRBV7-2 and TRBJ2-3, reads GAGVSQSPSNKVTEKGKDVELRCDPISGHTALYWYRQSLGQGLEFLIYFQGNSAPDKSGLPSDRFSAERTGGSVSTLTIQRTQQEDSAVYLCASSLASGGYTDTQYFGPGTRLTVL.

As regards this clonotype: At one end the junction does not follow the germline gene, possibly because of a read error. The V and J genes are TRBV19 and TRBJ1-6; the D is unclear. The germline V gene encodes CDR1 LNHDA and CDR2 SQIVND (reference sequence). This CDR3 region has 15 residues. The CDR3 loop reads CASRSEGSYNSPPHF. The CDR3 coding sequence is TGTGCCAGTAGGAGTGAGGGCTCCTATAATTCACCCCCCCACTTT.

The V and J genes are TRBV6-5 and TRBJ1-2; TRBD1 aligns across 11 bases. The CDR3 covers 16 residues. Unmatched junction bases numbered 7, after V lost 2 bases and J lost 5 bases. From germline, CDR1 is MNHEY and CDR2 SVGAGI. As DNA, the CDR3 is TGTGCCAGCAGTTACGGCGGACAGGGGGCCGGGTATGGCTACACCTTC. Its protein is CASSYGGQGAGYGYTF.

J is TRBJ1-5 and V is TRBV19, with 7 bases aligning to TRBD1. This CDR3 region has 14 residues. The V segment lost 5 bases and the J segment 2 bases; nucleotides outside the gene matches: 3. Per germline, CDR1 LNHDA and CDR2 SQIVND (reference sequence). The CDR3 DNA sequence: TGTGCCAGTAGTCAAGGGACAGGCAATCAGCCCCAGCATTTT. Its translation is CASSQGTGNQPQHF.